One sample yielded the 21 T cell receptor beta chains listed below, sequenced in a study of cytotoxic CD8 clonotypes in ibrutinib-treated CLL. Profiling relied on immunoSEQ multiplex PCR, and the TCRdb table lists in-frame clones only, not all of them. The table shows about 23,000 clones, with about 70% occurring only once. The source was PBMCs, collected after 24 months of ibrutinib treatment. The receptors come from a human donor with chronic lymphocytic leukemia.

This chain joins TRBV7-6 and TRBJ1-1, with a possible D match to TRBD1 (6 bases). V lost 1 base to trimming and J lost 0 bases, with 9 bases between them. There are 15 residues in the CDR3. From germline, CDR1 is SGHVS and CDR2 FNYEAQ. CDR3 sequence: CASSLEDSLNTEAFF. As DNA, the CDR3 is TGTGCCAGCAGCTTAGAGGACAGTTTGAACACTGAAGCTTTCTTT.

This chain joins TRBV7-6 and TRBJ1-5, with D unclear. The CDR3 loop spans 13 amino acids. Germline values: CDR1 SGHVS, CDR2 FNYEAQ. V was trimmed by 5 bases and J by 3 bases, leaving 8 bases between them. The CDR3 coding sequence is TGTGCCAGCAGCCTCACAACCAATCAGCCCCAGCATTTT. Encoded protein: CASSLTTNQPQHF.

This chain connects TRBV1 to TRBJ2-7; TRBD2 is taken as the D call from the table, unchecked against the DNA. TRBV1 represents a pseudogene. The CDR3 is 16 residues long. The CDR3 protein is CTSSQVSAGRRYEQYF. CDR3 DNA: TGCACCAGCAGCCAAGTATCCGCGGGGCGACGATACGAGCAGTACTTC.

This chain joins TRBV11-2 and TRBJ2-1; 9 bases are a match to TRBD2. CDR3 size: 17 residues. Trimming cost V 1 base and J 9 bases; bases outside gene matches: 13. Germline V gene sequence: CDR1 SGHAT, CDR2 FQNNGV. CDR3 protein: CASSLAPPSGGMGEQFF. CDR3 in DNA: TGTGCCAGCAGCTTAGCCCCCCCCAGCGGGGGGATGGGTGAGCAGTTCTTC.

This chain links TRBV19 with TRBJ2-1; the D gene is possibly TRBD2 (5 bases). The germline CDR1 and CDR2 sequences are LNHDA and SQIVND (reference sequence). V was shortened by 5 bases and J by 7 bases, with 18 bases between the two germline ends. The CDR3 runs 15 residues. The CDR3: CASSLSGSLRNEQFF. The CDR3 bases are TGTGCCAGTAGTCTTTCGGGGTCCCTGAGAAATGAGCAGTTCTTC.

The chain is built from TRBV10-3 and TRBJ1-5; 9 bases line up with TRBD1. V lost 5 bases to trimming and J lost 8 bases; unmatched junction nucleotides: 10. Germline lookup yields CDR1 ENHRY and CDR2 SYGVKD. The CDR3 runs 15 residues. The CDR3 bases are TGTGCCATCAGTAGGGACAGGGATGGGGGGGAGCCCCAGCATTTT. Translation gives CAISRDRDGGEPQHF.

The rearrangement uses TRBV7-9 and TRBJ2-3, with a tentative D call TRBD2 (7 bases). CDR1 is SEHNR and CDR2 is FQNEAQ in the germline V gene (reference sequence). The CDR3 is made up of 15 amino acids. Deletions cut 5 bases from V and 3 bases from J, with 15 bases between. CDR3 region: CASSLRRGGTDTQYF. In nucleotides, the CDR3 is TGTGCCAGCAGCCTACGTAGGGGGGGAACAGATACGCAGTATTTT.

This clone was detected ten times or more. The chain carries TRBV5-1 and TRBJ1-3; D gene uncertain. This CDR3 comprises 15 residues. V was cut by 0 bases and J by 0 bases, with 7 bases left in between. The germline V gene has CDR1 SGHRS and CDR2 YFSETQ. This CDR3 is CASSLEVRSGNTIYF. The DNA for the CDR3 is TGCGCCAGCAGCTTGGAAGTACGCTCTGGAAACACCATATATTTT.

The rearrangement links TRBV15 to TRBJ1-2, with TRBD1 identical over 9 bases. Unmatched junction bases numbered 3, after V lost 1 base and J lost 6 bases. Germline loops: CDR1 LNHNV, CDR2 YYDKDF (reference sequence). The CDR3 extends over 14 amino acids. The CDR3 bases are TGTGCCACCAGCAGAGCCCGACAGGGGGATGGCTACACCTTC. Amino acids: CATSRARQGDGYTF.

The J gene is TRBJ2-5, the V gene TRBV25-1, with D possibly matching TRBD1 (6 bases). Germline V gene lookup returns CDR1 MGHDK and CDR2 SYGVNS. This CDR3 comprises 14 residues. Trimming left V 8 bases short and J 5 bases short, with 18 bases between. The CDR3 spells CASVPKTGLETQYF. DNA for the CDR3: TGTGCCAGCGTTCCCAAGACAGGCTTGGAGACCCAGTACTTC.

The rearrangement links TRBV6-4 to TRBJ1-2; 7 bases line up with TRBD1. The CDR3 consists of 15 residues. Per germline, CDR1 MRHNA and CDR2 SNTAGT. The V and J ends lost 5 bases and 0 bases, in that order; junction bases with no gene match: 6. CDR3 protein: CASSSQTGTNYGYTF. CDR3 sequence (DNA): TGTGCCAGCAGTTCCCAGACAGGGACTAACTATGGCTACACCTTC.

The sample holds one count of this clone. The chain has TRBV5-1 and TRBJ2-7, with TRBD1 matching over 9 bases. The trim removed 4 bases at V and 3 bases at J, leaving 11 bases unmatched. Germline values: CDR1 SGHRS, CDR2 YFSETQ. The CDR3 is 16 residues long. The CDR3 sequence: CASSKIRVDRGYEQYF. The CDR3 DNA is TGCGCCAGCAGCAAAATTCGTGTGGACAGGGGCTACGAGCAGTACTTC.

The CDR3 DNA reads TGCGCCAGCAGCCAAGTTGGCGGGGGCCTCTACAATGAGCAGTTCTTC. Protein product: CASSQVGGGLYNEQFF. The chain carries TRBV4-1 and TRBJ2-1, with D possibly matching TRBD2 (7 bases). Trimming removed 1 base at V and 3 bases at J, with 13 bases between. Germline loops: CDR1 MGHRA, CDR2 YSYEKL. The CDR3 is 16 residues long.

This chain connects TRBV7-8 to TRBJ1-6; no firm D call. CDR1 is SGHVS and CDR2 is FQNEAQ in the germline V gene. V lost 1 base and J lost 7, with 5 bases in between. The CDR3 totals 13 residues. This CDR3 is CASSLERNSPLHF. The CDR3 bases are TGTGCCAGCAGCTTAGAGAGAAATTCACCCCTCCACTTT.

This clone turned up a few times. CDR3 sequence: CAISGENEQFF. DNA of the CDR3: TGTGCCATCAGTGGGGAGAATGAGCAGTTCTTC. The V gene is TRBV10-3, the J gene TRBJ2-1, with D tentatively TRBD2 (5 bases). CDR1 is ENHRY, CDR2 SYGVKD, per germline. The CDR3 extends over 11 amino acids. Between the trimmed V and J ends, which lost 4 bases and 7 bases, there was a span of 5 bases.

The chain combines TRBV14 with TRBJ1-1; perhaps TRBD1 as D (5 bases). CDR1 is SGHDN, CDR2 FVKESK, per germline. Trimming removed 0 bases at V and 3 bases at J, with 8 bases between. The CDR3 is 14 residues long. The CDR3 nucleotides are TGTGCCAGCAGCCAAGAAGGGGCTTACACTGAAGCTTTCTTT. Amino acid sequence: CASSQEGAYTEAFF.

This clone was counted between two and nine times. The CDR3 DNA is TGTGCCAGCAGCCAAGAAGGAAAACTGGGAAACACCATATATTTT. This codes for CASSQEGKLGNTIYF. The rearrangement uses TRBV5-5 and TRBJ1-3; D ambiguous. The CDR3 loop spans 15 amino acids. Germline CDR1 and CDR2: SGHKS and YYEKEE (reference sequence). The germline V and J ends were trimmed by 4 bases and 4 bases, with 15 bases remaining between them. The variable domain in full, completed from reference TRBV5-5 and TRBJ1-3, reads DAGVTQSPTHLIKTRGQQVTLRCSPISGHKSVSWYQQVLGQGPQFIFQYYEKEERGRGNFPDRFSARQFPNYSSELNVNALLLGDSALYLCASSQEGKLGNTIYFGEGSWLTVV.

The V call is TRBV30, the J call TRBJ1-5; 7 bases are shared with TRBD1. The V segment lost 2 bases and the J segment 4 bases; nucleotides outside the gene matches: 5. Germline CDR1 GTSNPN, CDR2 SVGIG (reference sequence). This CDR3 spans 14 amino acids. The CDR3 nucleotides read TGTGCCTGGAGTTCGGGACAGCCAAATCAGCCCCAGCATTTT. Protein sequence: CAWSSGQPNQPQHF.

The chain uses TRBV13 and TRBJ2-3; 12 nucleotides match TRBD2. The CDR3 runs 16 residues. The germline CDR1 and CDR2 sequences are PRHDT and FYEKMQ (reference sequence). V was pared by 5 bases and J by 3 bases, with 6 bases of the junction left unmatched. Here the CDR3 DNA reads TGTGCCAGCAGCATCAAGACTAGCGGGGGTACAGATACGCAGTATTTT. Protein: CASSIKTSGGTDTQYF.

The genes are TRBV4-1 and TRBJ1-1; D unresolved. V lost 6 bases and J 1 base, leaving 15 bases between the germline ends. The germline gives CDR1 MGHRA, CDR2 YSYEKL. The CDR3 runs 15 residues. This CDR3 reads CASSQLPTPNTEAFF. CDR3 coding DNA: TGCGCCAGCAGTCAACTACCGACACCGAACACTGAAGCTTTCTTT.

V gene TRBV2 combines with J gene TRBJ1-5; D might be TRBD1 (6 bases). The CDR3 sequence is 15 residues long. Trimming took off 4 bases at V and 4 bases at J, with 14 bases between the two ends. CDR1 is SNHLY, CDR2 FYNNEI, per germline. The CDR3 nucleotides are TGTGCCAGCAGTGCTGGGCTGGGGGCAAATCAGCCCCAGCATTTT. This codes for CASSAGLGANQPQHF.